The T cell receptor beta chain under discussion was sequenced for a study of cytomegalovirus exposure and HLA in healthy donors. Study conclusions and caveats: Among TCR sequences, most were rare, though some public TCRs appeared in many donors. Certain sequence variants were highly shared and formed a cluster, and this cluster was likely a sequencing artifact.

About this clone itself: Its specificity is not known.

V gave up 4 bases and J gave up 8 bases; unmatched junction bases: 5. Germline CDR1 is SGHTA and CDR2 is FQGTGA. CDR3 size: 15 residues. PCR involved 60 Vbeta and 13 Jbeta primers. Profiled with immunoSEQ multiplex PCR; TCRdb holds only in-frame clones, not every one. This repertoire shows 140,000 to 150,000 clones, 65% to 85% found once; its top ten account for 3.5% to 4.5%. This receptor was obtained from a woman aged 40 to 50 in good health and CMV-seropositive. The sequenced sample consisted of PBMCs. V and J are TRBV7-3 and TRBJ2-3; TRBD2 matches at 14 bases. As DNA, the CDR3 is TGTGCCAGCAGCTCGACTAGCGGGGGGGCTCGTACGCAGTATTTT. As protein: CASSSTSGGARTQYF.